What follows are 20 T cell receptor beta chains derived from one specimen sequenced in a study of cytomegalovirus exposure and HLA in healthy donors listed by TCRdb under 2017. Libraries were made using the immunoSEQ multiplex PCR assay. The multiplex PCR relied on a mix of 60 forward primers for TCR Vbeta segments and 13 reverse primers for TCR Jbeta segments. The immuneACCESS repertoire file appears here via TCRdb, limited to in-frame rearrangements. These files lack a portion of the clones; in checked studies, under half of the deficit traces to unresolved V genes, and the cause of the others is not known. The sample table holds 200,000 to 250,000 clones, of which 65% to 80% were seen once. In total, the top ten clones hold about 16% of the sample. Sequencing used PBMCs. The source is a man between 40 and 49 years old in good health and CMV-seronegative.

This rearrangement joins TRBV10-3 to TRBJ2-3; a weak D match, TRBD2 (5 bases). Germline V lookup: CDR1 ENHRY, CDR2 SYGVKD. V lost 6 bases and J lost 0, with 10 bases in between. The CDR3 runs to 14 residues. In DNA, the CDR3 is TGTGCCATCAGACCTGACTACAGCACAGATACGCAGTATTTT. Protein: CAIRPDYSTDTQYF.

V is TRBV7-2 and J is TRBJ2-3; D not certain. CDR3 size: 15 residues. The ends were cut back, 2 bases at V and 2 bases at J, with 11 bases in the middle. CDR1 SGHTA and CDR2 FQGNSA come from the germline V gene. Here the CDR3 reads CASSLFWLPTDTQYF. The DNA for the CDR3 is TGTGCCAGCAGCTTATTCTGGCTTCCCACAGATACGCAGTATTTT.

V usage is TRBV5-6 and J usage is TRBJ2-5; 9 nucleotides line up with TRBD2. Germline loops: CDR1 SGHDT, CDR2 YYEEEE. The J segment lost 5 bases and the V segment lost 4 bases, leaving 15 bases of the junction unmatched. The CDR3 consists of 17 residues. The CDR3 loop is CASSTRTRGRAVETQYF. In DNA form, the CDR3 reads TGTGCCAGCAGCACACGGACGCGCGGGAGGGCCGTTGAGACCCAGTACTTC.

CDR3 DNA sequence: TGTGCCAGCAGCATGGACAGGGCTCAAGAGACCCAGTACTTC. Protein product: CASSMDRAQETQYF. The chain carries TRBV7-9 and TRBJ2-5, with TRBD1 identical over 8 bases. The CDR3 is made up of 14 amino acids. The germline gives CDR1 SEHNR, CDR2 FQNEAQ (reference sequence). The ends lost 5 bases at V and 2 bases at J; junction bases unmatched: 4.

This clone was found once. The chain combines TRBV7-9 with TRBJ2-6; a weak D match, TRBD2 (5 bases). V was cut by 2 bases and J by 1 base, with 6 bases left in between. Germline V gene lookup returns CDR1 SEHNR and CDR2 FQNEAQ (reference sequence). The CDR3 extends over 15 amino acids. The DNA for the CDR3 is TGTGCCAGCAGCTTAAGGGAGTCTGGGGCCAACGTCCTGACTTTC. Residues: CASSLRESGANVLTF.

The gene calls are TRBV14 and TRBJ1-3; the D gene is possibly TRBD1 (6 bases). Germline V gene sequence: CDR1 SGHDN, CDR2 FVKESK. CDR3 length equals 15 residues. Between the trimmed V and J ends, which lost 1 base and 2 bases, there was a span of 9 bases. The CDR3 DNA is TGTGCCAGCAGCCAAGGAGGGACAACTGGAAACACCATATATTTT. It encodes CASSQGGTTGNTIYF. Together with reference TRBV14 and TRBJ1-3, the CDR3 gives the full variable domain: EAGVTQFPSHSVIEKGQTVTLRCDPISGHDNLYWYRRVMGKEIKFLLHFVKESKQDESGMPNNRFLAERTGGTYSTLKVQPAELEDSGVYFCASSQGGTTGNTIYFGEGSWLTVV.

The gene calls are TRBV7-9 and TRBJ2-5; 7 nucleotides align to TRBD1. Germline V CDR1 and CDR2: SEHNR, FQNEAQ (reference sequence). The CDR3 has 14 amino acids. Germline trimming cut 3 bases from V and 5 bases from J; bases unmatched to any gene: 6. CDR3 in DNA: TGTGCCAGCAGCTTCGACAGGGCCCAGGAGACCCAGTACTTC. This gives the protein CASSFDRAQETQYF. Supplemented by reference TRBV7-9 and TRBJ2-5, the full variable domain reads DTGVSQNPRHKITKRGQNVTFRCDPISEHNRLYWYRQTLGQGPEFLTYFQNEAQLEKSRLLSDRFSAERPKGSFSTLEIQRTEQGDSAMYLCASSFDRAQETQYFGPGTRLLVL.

The V gene is TRBV19, the J gene TRBJ2-3; TRBD2 is a possible D gene (6 bases). The V gene's germline CDR1 is LNHDA and CDR2 SQIVND (reference sequence). The V and J ends lost 6 bases and 6 bases respectively, with 13 bases between them. This CDR3 has 13 amino acids. This chain's CDR3 is CASSLTRPDTQYF. CDR3 coding DNA: TGTGCCAGTAGCCTGACTAGGCCGGATACGCAGTATTTT. The whole variable domain, remainder taken from reference TRBV19 and TRBJ2-3, is DGGITQSPKYLFRKEGQNVTLSCEQNLNHDAMYWYRQDPGQGLRLIYYSQIVNDFQKGDIAEGYSVSREKKESFPLTVTSAQKNPTAFYLCASSLTRPDTQYFGPGTRLTVL.

This clone was seen just once. V usage is TRBV28 and J usage is TRBJ2-7; TRBD2 matches at 11 bases. The germline CDR1 and CDR2 sequences are MDHEN and SYDVKM. This CDR3 region has 14 residues. V dropped 10 bases and J dropped 2; count of bases not matched to a gene: 7. In nucleotides, the CDR3 is TGTGCCACCTTGGGACTAGCGGACCCCTACGAGCAGTACTTC. Translated: CATLGLADPYEQYF.

This chain joins TRBV7-2 and TRBJ2-1, with D perhaps TRBD1 (6 bases). V lost 4 bases and J 4 bases, leaving 11 bases between the germline ends. This CDR3 has 14 residues. CDR1 SGHTA and CDR2 FQGNSA come from the germline V gene. The CDR3 sequence is CASSSATGYNEQFF. DNA of the CDR3: TGTGCCAGCAGCTCCGCAACAGGGTACAATGAGCAGTTCTTC.

V is TRBV20-1 and J is TRBJ2-1; no firm D call. Germline CDR1 is DFQATT and CDR2 is SNEGSKA (reference sequence). The CDR3 totals 11 residues. Trimming cost V 1 base and J 7 bases, with 5 bases left between them. The CDR3 sequence is CSARGLNEQFF. The DNA of the CDR3 is TGCAGTGCTAGAGGCCTAAATGAGCAGTTCTTC.

The CDR3: CASSSDRLSYEQYF. The CDR3, as DNA: TGTGCCAGCAGCTCCGACAGGCTCTCCTACGAGCAGTACTTC. The chain couples TRBV7-2 to TRBJ2-7; TRBD1 is a possible D gene (6 bases). The V end lost 4 bases, the J end lost 0 bases, and 10 bases lay between the germline ends. Per germline, CDR1 SGHTA and CDR2 FQGNSA. CDR3 size: 14 residues.

The J gene is TRBJ1-5, the V gene TRBV6-5; D remains ambiguous. Trimming cost V 8 bases and J 1 base, with 9 bases left between them. The CDR3 loop spans 13 amino acids. CDR1 is MNHEY, CDR2 SVGAGI, per germline. The CDR3 spells CASDGESNQPQHF. In DNA, the CDR3 is TGTGCCAGCGACGGGGAGAGCAATCAGCCCCAGCATTTT.

The chain couples TRBV5-4 to TRBJ2-3; TRBD2 matches at 10 bases. V was clipped by 4 bases and J by 3 bases; unmatched bases: 14. CDR3 length equals 18 residues. CDR1 SGHNT and CDR2 YYREEE come from the germline V gene (reference sequence). The CDR3 here is CASSQSPSSGRRTDTQYF. The CDR3 coding sequence is TGTGCCAGCAGCCAAAGTCCTTCTAGCGGGAGAAGGACAGATACGCAGTATTTT.

This rearrangement joins TRBV7-9 to TRBJ1-5, with D perhaps matching TRBD1 (6 bases). The CDR3 spans 14 residues. In germline, CDR1 is SEHNR, CDR2 FQNEAQ (reference sequence). The ends were cut back, 4 bases at V and 1 base at J, with 8 bases in the middle. The DNA of the CDR3 is TGTGCCAGCAGCTACGGGACAAGCAATCAGCCCCAGCATTTT. Its protein product is CASSYGTSNQPQHF.

CDR3 loop: CASPGLAGEGLIWEQFF. Written as DNA, the CDR3 is TGTGCAAGCCCGGGACTAGCGGGAGAAGGTCTAATATGGGAGCAGTTCTTC. The chain is built from TRBV12-2 and TRBJ2-1; TRBD2 is the table's D call, not checked against the DNA. TRBV12-2 is a documented pseudogene. This CDR3 comprises 17 residues.

A remark on this clone: A junction boundary mismatches the germline segment, possibly from a read error. This chain uses TRBV7-8 with TRBJ1-5; no reliable D call. Germline values: CDR1 SGHVS, CDR2 FQNEAQ. This CDR3 region has 16 residues. The CDR3 coding sequence is TGTGCCAGCAGCCTAGCGCGACACATTAGCAATCAGCCCCAGCATTTT. Amino acid sequence: CASSLARHISNQPQHF.

In its sample, this clone was seen once. The chain couples TRBV27 to TRBJ1-2; the D is unclear. Deletions cut 2 bases from V and 2 bases from J, with 9 bases between. CDR3 size: 14 residues. Germline loops: CDR1 MNHEY, CDR2 SMNVEV (reference sequence). Here the CDR3 DNA reads TGTGCCAGCAGTTTAGCAGAATCCAACTATGGCTACACCTTC. Its protein is CASSLAESNYGYTF.

Only one count was recorded for this clone. V gene TRBV5-4 combines with J gene TRBJ2-7; a weak D match, TRBD1 (6 bases). The CDR3 runs to 14 residues. Looked up from germline, CDR1 is SGHNT and CDR2 is YYREEE (reference sequence). The V gene lost 0 bases and the J gene lost 5 bases, with 12 bases spanning the gap. This CDR3 is CASSLGPGVDEQYF. The CDR3 DNA reads TGTGCCAGCAGCTTGGGGCCAGGGGTCGACGAGCAGTACTTC. The variable domain in full, completed from reference TRBV5-4 and TRBJ2-7, reads ETGVTQSPTHLIKTRGQQVTLRCSSQSGHNTVSWYQQALGQGPQFIFQYYREEENGRGNFPPRFSGLQFPNYSSELNVNALELDDSALYLCASSLGPGVDEQYFGPGTRLTVT.

The chain employs TRBV5-6 and TRBJ2-2; 11 bases fit TRBD2. The CDR3 totals 17 residues. V gave up 0 bases and J gave up 2 bases; unmatched junction bases: 3. Germline V lookup: CDR1 SGHDT, CDR2 YYEEEE. CDR3 amino acids: CASSLELAGANTGELFF. The CDR3 coding sequence is TGTGCCAGCAGCTTGGAACTAGCGGGGGCTAACACCGGGGAGCTGTTTTTT.